This T cell receptor (beta chain) stems from a study of blood T cell repertoires in COVID-19. There are 14 residues in the CDR3. CDR1 is SNHLY, CDR2 FYNNEI, per germline. Between the trimmed V and J ends, which lost 3 bases and 7 bases, there was a span of 12 bases. The repertoire was sequenced with immunoSEQ multiplex PCR; TCRdb's copy has only in-frame clones and lacks some. The sample gives some 300,000 clones, roughly 90% of which show up once; roughly 2.9% is in the top ten. The chain uses TRBV2 and TRBJ1-4, with a possible D match to TRBD1 (5 bases). The TCR was taken from a woman between 50 and 59 years old who had been exposed to COVID-19. The sample was PBMCs or T cells enriched from blood (not recorded which). The CDR3 region has the DNA TGTGCCAGCAGTGAGTCCAGGGCTAGTGAAAAACTGTTTTTT. It yields the protein CASSESRASEKLFF.